Listed here are 9 T cell receptor beta chains from one sample, sequenced in a study of brain metastases from non-small cell lung cancer. Clones were sequenced by immunoSEQ multiplex PCR, and TCRdb holds only the in-frame ones, with some missing. Here the sample spans 2,000 to 2,500 clones, 83% being singletons. The sequencing input was tissue from a brain metastasis. All receptors derive from a donor aged 40 or over with non-small cell lung cancer.

This chain links TRBV2 with TRBJ2-7, with D uncertain. This CDR3 contains 11 residues. Germline loops: CDR1 SNHLY, CDR2 FYNNEI. V shed 5 bases and J shed 10 bases, with 12 bases lying between them. CDR3 residues: CASSQTGIQYF. CDR3 coding DNA: TGTGCCAGCAGTCAGACTGGAATACAGTACTTC.

The gene calls are TRBV4-1 and TRBJ1-2, with TRBD1 as a possible D gene (5 bases). Germline V CDR1 and CDR2: MGHRA, YSYEKL. V lost 0 bases and J lost 4, with 15 bases in between. This CDR3 is 16 amino acids long. CDR3 nucleotide sequence: TGCGCCAGCAGCCAAGATGAGTCTTCGGGGGGCTATGGCTACACCTTC. Amino acids: CASSQDESSGGYGYTF.

J is TRBJ1-3 and V is TRBV9; D is undetermined. V dropped 0 bases and J dropped 2 bases, with 6 bases sitting between them. Looked up from germline, CDR1 is SGDLS and CDR2 is YYNGEE. CDR3 length equals 14 residues. CDR3 nucleotide sequence: TGTGCCAGCAGCGTAGAAGGGCCTGGAAACACCATATATTTT. This gives the protein CASSVEGPGNTIYF.

This clone was seen more than once but under ten times. V and J are TRBV2 and TRBJ1-4; TRBD1 is a possible D gene (6 bases). Per germline, CDR1 SNHLY and CDR2 FYNNEI. Trimming shortened V by 5 bases and J by 8 bases, and 15 bases separated the two germline ends. The CDR3 is 14 amino acids. The CDR3 here is CASSLSRGGEKLFF. The CDR3 nucleotides read TGTGCCAGCAGTCTATCCAGGGGTGGAGAAAAACTGTTTTTT.

This clone turned up a few times. V is TRBV4-2 and J is TRBJ2-1, with 10 bases matching TRBD2. Per germline, CDR1 LGHNA and CDR2 YNFKEQ. The trim removed 2 bases at V and 7 bases at J, leaving 5 bases unmatched. This CDR3 has 15 residues. CDR3 nucleotides: TGTGCCAGCAGCCAACCTAGCGGGAGTTGGAATGAGCAGTTCTTC. It is translated as CASSQPSGSWNEQFF.

This chain uses TRBV29-1 with TRBJ2-7, with D tentatively TRBD2 (5 bases). The CDR3 has 12 residues. V was shortened by 3 bases and J by 6 bases, with 12 bases between the two germline ends. CDR1 is SQVTM, CDR2 ANQGSEA, per germline. This chain's CDR3 is CSVEEVGREQYF. In nucleotides, the CDR3 is TGCAGCGTTGAGGAGGTCGGGCGCGAGCAGTACTTC.

A few counts support this clone. This rearrangement joins TRBV4-1 to TRBJ1-2, with a possible D match to TRBD1 (5 bases). Germline CDR1 MGHRA, CDR2 YSYEKL. The V end was cut by 0 bases, the J end by 7 bases, with 15 bases between. This CDR3 is 15 amino acids long. CDR3 bases: TGCGCCAGCAGCCAAGAGAGGGCAGGGCTGAGTGGCTACACCTTC. As protein: CASSQERAGLSGYTF.

This chain uses TRBV19 with TRBJ2-1; either TRBD1 or TRBD2 may fit D (5 bases each). The CDR3 extends over 14 amino acids. CDR1 and CDR2 (germline): LNHDA, SQIVND (reference sequence). Trimming stripped 7 bases from V and 8 bases from J, with 18 bases between. CDR3 residues: CASTPFGAGHEQFF. CDR3 coding DNA: TGTGCCAGTACCCCATTCGGGGCAGGGCATGAGCAGTTCTTC.

The chain combines TRBV7-9 with TRBJ1-2; D call uncertain. The CDR3 covers 13 residues. The V gene lost 1 base and the J gene lost 1 base, with 4 bases spanning the gap. Germline loops: CDR1 SEHNR, CDR2 FQNEAQ (reference sequence). The CDR3 DNA is TGTGCCAGCAGCTTAGATGGTAACTATGGCTACACCTTC. Protein: CASSLDGNYGYTF.